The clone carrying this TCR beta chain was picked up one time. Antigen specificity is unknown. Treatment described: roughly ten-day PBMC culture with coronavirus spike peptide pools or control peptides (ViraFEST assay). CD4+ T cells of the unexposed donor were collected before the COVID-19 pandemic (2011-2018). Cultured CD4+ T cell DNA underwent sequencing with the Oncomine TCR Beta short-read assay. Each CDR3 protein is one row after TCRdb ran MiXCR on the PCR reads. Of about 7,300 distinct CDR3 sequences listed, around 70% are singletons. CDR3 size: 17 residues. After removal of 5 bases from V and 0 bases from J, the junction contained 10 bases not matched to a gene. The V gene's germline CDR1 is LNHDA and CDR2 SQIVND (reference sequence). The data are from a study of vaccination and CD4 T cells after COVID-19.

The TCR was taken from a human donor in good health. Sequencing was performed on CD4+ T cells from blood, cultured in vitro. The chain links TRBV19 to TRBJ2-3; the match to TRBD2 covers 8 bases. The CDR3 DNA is TGTGCCAGTAGTGTGGCGGGAGGAGGAGGCAGCACAGATACGCAGTATTTT. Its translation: CASSVAGGGGSTDTQYF.